This TCR beta chain was retrieved from a study of response to subunit inactivated influenza vaccine. In germline, CDR1 is SQVTM, CDR2 ANQGSEA. The CDR3 consists of 13 residues. Trimming took 1 base from V and 7 from J, leaving 14 bases between them. Each CDR3 protein is one row after TCRdb ran MiXCR on the RT-PCR reads. The sample has about 540,000 distinct CDR3 sequences, around a quarter seen once. The sample also formed part of further work on T cells expressing NK-cell markers. That source adds: Synthesis of TCR beta cDNA relied on 5'RACE template switching carrying UMIs. Obtained from sorted CD3+CD56+NKG2C+, CD3+CD56+NKG2C- and CD3+CD56-NKG2C+ T cells were the TCR beta repertoires. Seropositivity for HCMV was found in most of the eight sequenced donors, with one seronegative.

The source of this sequence is a man in his forties or fifties who received an inactivated influenza vaccine. This specimen was CD4+ T cells sorted from PBMCs, taken 11 to 12 days after vaccination. The chain is built from TRBV29-1 and TRBJ2-7; D might be TRBD2 (6 bases). The CDR3 DNA follows: TGCAGCGTTGAAGTGTTCGGGAGTGGTGAGCAGTACTTC. Its translation: CSVEVFGSGEQYF.